Here is one T cell receptor (beta chain) with its context. Its antigen is currently unknown. This sample stems from a study of graft-versus-host responses after intestinal transplantation. In the study overall: Among the recipients, all got anti-thymocyte globulin induction and then tacrolimus and steroids for approximately 3 years.

Sequenced by immunoSEQ multiplex PCR; TCRdb stores in-frame clones only, minus some. This sample has some 86,000 clones, with 88% found just once. General study findings and limits: Detection of GvH clones occurred in recipient marrow, and some had their first appearance in ileum or blood. Early post-transplant falls in HvG clones accompanied the peak levels of circulating GvH clones. Within allografts, high graft-versus-host to host-versus-graft clonal ratios were seen among patients with graft-donor T cell macrochimerism.

This CDR3 has 15 amino acids. Germline loops: CDR1 GTSNPN, CDR2 SVGIG (reference sequence). Deletions cut 4 bases from V and 5 bases from J, with 20 bases between. The origin of this receptor is a human donor who was the organ donor for an intestinal transplant. The rearrangement joins TRBV30 to TRBJ1-1; D gene ambiguous. Source: unstimulated CD4+ T cells sorted from spleen or lymph node cells, taken before transplant. The CDR3 sequence: CAWTLGGWRTTEAFF. The CDR3, as DNA: TGTGCCTGGACCCTGGGAGGGTGGAGAACGACTGAAGCTTTCTTT.